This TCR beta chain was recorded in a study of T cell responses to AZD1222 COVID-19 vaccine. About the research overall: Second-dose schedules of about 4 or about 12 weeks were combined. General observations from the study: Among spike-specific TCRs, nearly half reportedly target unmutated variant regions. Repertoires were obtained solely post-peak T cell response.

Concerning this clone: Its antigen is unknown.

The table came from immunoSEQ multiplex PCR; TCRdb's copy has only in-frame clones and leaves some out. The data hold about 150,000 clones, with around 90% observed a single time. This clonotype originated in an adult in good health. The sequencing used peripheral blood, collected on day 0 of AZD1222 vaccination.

CDR3 sequence: CASSAGTGWASYEQYF. The CDR3 coding sequence is TGTGCCAGCAGCGCTGGGACAGGGTGGGCCTCCTACGAGCAGTACTTC. The chain couples TRBV5-6 to TRBJ2-5, with TRBD1 identical over 9 bases. The J call may be faulty, since TRBJ2-7 better matches the DNA end. Germline V gene data show CDR1 as SGHDT and CDR2 as YYEEEE. The CDR3 has 16 residues.